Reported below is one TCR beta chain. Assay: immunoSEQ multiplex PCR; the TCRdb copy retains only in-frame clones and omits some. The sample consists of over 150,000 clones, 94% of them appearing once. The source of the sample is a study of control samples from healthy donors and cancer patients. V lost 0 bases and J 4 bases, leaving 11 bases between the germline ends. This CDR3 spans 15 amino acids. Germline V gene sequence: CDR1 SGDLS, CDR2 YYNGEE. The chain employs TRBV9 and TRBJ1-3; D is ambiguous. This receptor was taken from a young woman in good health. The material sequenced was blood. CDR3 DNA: TGTGCCAGCAGCGTAGAGGGAACAACAGGAAACACCATATATTTT. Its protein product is CASSVEGTTGNTIYF.